This is a list of T cell receptor beta chains from one sample in a study of blood T cell repertoires in COVID-19. The protocol was immunoSEQ multiplex PCR, while the TCRdb copy is restricted to in-frame clones and leaves out a portion. In the table there are under 200,000 clones, more than 85% of which are singletons. Sequenced input: peripheral blood. These receptors originate from a young man with acute or convalescent COVID-19. The CDR3 runs from the conserved cysteine through the conserved F or W.

j_gene,v_gene,CDR3aa
TRBJ2-3,TRBV7-3,CASSLSSARTDTQYF
TRBJ2-2,TRBV29-1,CSAKRAANTGELFF
TRBJ2-1,TRBV30,CAWSPPTAYNEQFF
TRBJ1-1,TRBV9,CASSVSTGQGVTEAFF
TRBJ2-5,TRBV19,CASSILGTKETQYF
TRBJ1-5,TRBV30,CAWSEQGLNQPQHF
TRBJ2-5,TRBV3-1/TRBV3-2,CASSQDFQGPETQYF
TRBJ2-7,TRBV5-1,CASSSGSREQYF
TRBJ1-2,TRBV20-1,CSASPGTGNYGYTF
TRBJ1-1,TRBV29-1,CSVEMAGKGVNTEAFF
TRBJ1-1,TRBV12-5,CASGFRGQTRGWNTEAFF
TRBJ2-2,TRBV7-3,CASSFQGEDCGELFF
TRBJ2-3,TRBV11-2,CASSFNIQTDTQYF
TRBJ1-4,TRBV7-9,CATRQGETTNEKLFF
TRBJ1-1,TRBV5-1,CASSSPSGTEAFF
TRBJ1-4,TRBV5-8,CASSLALTTTNEKLFF
TRBJ1-5,TRBV19,CASSIGRDQPQHF
TRBJ2-2,TRBV30,CAWRRQGANTGELFF
TRBJ1-2,TRBV2,CASTEVYGYTF
TRBJ2-3,TRBV7-9,CASSFDLSGGRTDTQYF
TRBJ2-2,TRBV9,CASSVGRQGKGGELFF
TRBJ2-4,TRBV9,CASSAGPVIAKNIQYF
TRBJ1-2,TRBV18,CASSPSRQGARDGYTF
TRBJ2-5,TRBV18,CASSPVAVQETQYF
TRBJ2-7,TRBV6-5,CASRGAAYEQYF